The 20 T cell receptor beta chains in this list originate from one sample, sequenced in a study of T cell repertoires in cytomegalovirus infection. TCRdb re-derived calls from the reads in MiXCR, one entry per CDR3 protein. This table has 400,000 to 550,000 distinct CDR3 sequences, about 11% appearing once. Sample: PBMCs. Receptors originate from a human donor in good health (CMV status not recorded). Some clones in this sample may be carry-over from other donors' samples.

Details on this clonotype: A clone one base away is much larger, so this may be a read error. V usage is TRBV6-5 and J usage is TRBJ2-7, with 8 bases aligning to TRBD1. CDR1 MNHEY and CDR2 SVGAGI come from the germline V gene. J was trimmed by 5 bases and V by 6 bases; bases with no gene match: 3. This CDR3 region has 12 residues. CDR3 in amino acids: CASSRTGNEQYF. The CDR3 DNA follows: TGTGCCAGCAGCCGGACAGGGAACGAGCAGTACTTC.

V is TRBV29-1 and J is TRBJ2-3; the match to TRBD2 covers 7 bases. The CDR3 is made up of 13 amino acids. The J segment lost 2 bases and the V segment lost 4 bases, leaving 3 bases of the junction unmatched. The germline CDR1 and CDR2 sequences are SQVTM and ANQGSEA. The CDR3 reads CSVVRGITDTQYF. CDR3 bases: TGCAGCGTTGTGCGGGGGATCACAGATACGCAGTATTTT.

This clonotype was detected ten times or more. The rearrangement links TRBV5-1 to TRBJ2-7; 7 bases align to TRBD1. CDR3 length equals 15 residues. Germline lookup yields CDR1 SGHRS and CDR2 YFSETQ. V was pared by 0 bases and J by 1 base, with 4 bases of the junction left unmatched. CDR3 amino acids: CASSLGNRGSYEQYF. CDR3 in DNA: TGCGCCAGCAGCTTGGGAAACAGGGGATCCTACGAGCAGTACTTC. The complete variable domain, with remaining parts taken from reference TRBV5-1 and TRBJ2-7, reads KAGVTQTPRYLIKTRGQQVTLSCSPISGHRSVSWYQQTPGQGLQFLFEYFSETQRNKGNFPGRFSGRQFSNSRSEMNVSTLELGDSALYLCASSLGNRGSYEQYFGPGTRLTVT.

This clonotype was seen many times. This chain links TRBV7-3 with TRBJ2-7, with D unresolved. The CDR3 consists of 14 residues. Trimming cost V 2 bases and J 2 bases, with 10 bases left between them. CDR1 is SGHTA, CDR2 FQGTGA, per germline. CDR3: CASSLLPGPYEQYF. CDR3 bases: TGTGCCAGCAGCTTATTGCCGGGTCCCTACGAGCAGTACTTC.

CDR3 nucleotide sequence: TGCAGTGCTAGGAACGGTGACAATGAGCAGTTCTTC. Encoded protein: CSARNGDNEQFF. V is TRBV20-1 and J is TRBJ2-1, with unresolved D. Looked up from germline, CDR1 is DFQATT and CDR2 is SNEGSKA (reference sequence). This CDR3 has 12 residues. V was cut by 3 bases and J by 5 bases, with 8 bases left in between.

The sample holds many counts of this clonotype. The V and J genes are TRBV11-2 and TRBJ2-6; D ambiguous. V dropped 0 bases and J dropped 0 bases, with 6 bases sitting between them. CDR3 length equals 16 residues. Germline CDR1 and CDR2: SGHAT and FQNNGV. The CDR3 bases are TGTGCCAGCAGCTTAGAGAGAGTCTCTGGGGCCAACGTCCTGACTTTC. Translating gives CASSLERVSGANVLTF.

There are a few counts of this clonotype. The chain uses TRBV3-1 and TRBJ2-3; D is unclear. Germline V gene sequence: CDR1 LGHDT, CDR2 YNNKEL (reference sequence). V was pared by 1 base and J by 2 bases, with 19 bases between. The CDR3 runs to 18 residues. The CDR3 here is CASSQGLSSSILTDTQYF. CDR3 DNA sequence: TGTGCCAGCAGCCAAGGGTTGAGTAGCTCTATACTCACAGATACGCAGTATTTT.

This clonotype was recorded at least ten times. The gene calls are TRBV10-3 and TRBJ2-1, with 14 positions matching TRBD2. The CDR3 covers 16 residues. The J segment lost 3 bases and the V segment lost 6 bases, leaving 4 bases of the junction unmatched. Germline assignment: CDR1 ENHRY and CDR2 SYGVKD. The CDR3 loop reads CAIRAGTSGGYNEQFF. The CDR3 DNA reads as TGTGCCATCAGGGCCGGGACTAGCGGGGGCTACAATGAGCAGTTCTTC.

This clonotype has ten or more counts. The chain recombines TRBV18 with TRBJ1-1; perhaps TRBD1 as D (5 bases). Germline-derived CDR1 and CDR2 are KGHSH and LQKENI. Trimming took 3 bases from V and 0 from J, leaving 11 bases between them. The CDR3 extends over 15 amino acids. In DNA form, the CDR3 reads TGTGCCAGCTCACCCCCGACAGTTCTGAACACTGAAGCTTTCTTT. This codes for CASSPPTVLNTEAFF.

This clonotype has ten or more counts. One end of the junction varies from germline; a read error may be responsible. The CDR3 bases are TGTGCCAGCAGTTTAGGAATAGGTGGGTCCGACAATGAGCAGTTCTTC. It yields the protein CASSLGIGGSDNEQFF. V is TRBV11-1 and J is TRBJ2-1; D is uncertain. From germline, CDR1 is SGHAT and CDR2 FQDESV (reference sequence). The CDR3 runs to 16 residues.

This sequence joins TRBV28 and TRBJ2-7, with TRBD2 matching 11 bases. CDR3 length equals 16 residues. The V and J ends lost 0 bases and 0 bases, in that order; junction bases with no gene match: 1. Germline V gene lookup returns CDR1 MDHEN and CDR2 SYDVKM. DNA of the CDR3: TGTGCCAGCAGTTTATGGGGGACTAGCGGCTCCTACGAGCAGTACTTC. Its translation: CASSLWGTSGSYEQYF.

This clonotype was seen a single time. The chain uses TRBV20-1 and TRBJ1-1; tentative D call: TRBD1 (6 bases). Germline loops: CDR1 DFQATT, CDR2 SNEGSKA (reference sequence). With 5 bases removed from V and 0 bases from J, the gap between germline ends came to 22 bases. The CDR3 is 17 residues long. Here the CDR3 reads CSAQPNVGQTMNTEAFF. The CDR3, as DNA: TGCAGTGCTCAACCCAACGTCGGACAGACGATGAACACTGAAGCTTTCTTT.

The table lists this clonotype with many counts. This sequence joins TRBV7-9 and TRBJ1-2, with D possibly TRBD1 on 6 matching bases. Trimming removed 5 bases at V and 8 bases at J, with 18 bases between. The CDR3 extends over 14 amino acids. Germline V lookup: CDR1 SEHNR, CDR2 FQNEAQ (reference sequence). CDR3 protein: CASSKVGAGRGYTF. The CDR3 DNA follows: TGTGCCAGCAGCAAAGTGGGGGCAGGGCGGGGCTACACCTTC.

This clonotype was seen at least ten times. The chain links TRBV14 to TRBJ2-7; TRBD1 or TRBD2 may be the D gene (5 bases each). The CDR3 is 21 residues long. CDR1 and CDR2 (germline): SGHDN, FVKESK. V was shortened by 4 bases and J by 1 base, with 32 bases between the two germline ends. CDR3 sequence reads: CASSLTLATFRQKTSSYEQYF. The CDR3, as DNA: TGTGCCAGCAGCCTGACCTTAGCGACCTTTCGACAGAAGACTTCTTCCTACGAGCAGTACTTC.

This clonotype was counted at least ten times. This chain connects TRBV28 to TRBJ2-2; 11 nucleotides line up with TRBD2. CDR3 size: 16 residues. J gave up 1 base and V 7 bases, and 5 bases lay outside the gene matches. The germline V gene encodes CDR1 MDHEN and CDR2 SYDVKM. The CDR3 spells CASTLSGRGNTGELFF. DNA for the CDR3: TGTGCCAGCACCCTTAGCGGGAGGGGGAACACCGGGGAGCTGTTTTTT. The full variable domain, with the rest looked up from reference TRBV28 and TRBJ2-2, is DVKVTQSSRYLVKRTGEKVFLECVQDMDHENMFWYRQDPGLGLRLIYFSYDVKMKEKGDIPEGYSVSREKKERFSLILESASTNQTSMYLCASTLSGRGNTGELFFGEGSRLTVL.

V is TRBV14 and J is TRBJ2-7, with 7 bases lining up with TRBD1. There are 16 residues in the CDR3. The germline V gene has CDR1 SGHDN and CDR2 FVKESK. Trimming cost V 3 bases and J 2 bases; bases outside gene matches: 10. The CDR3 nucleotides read TGTGCCAGCAGCCATCACCGGGACAGAGTACCCTACGAGCAGTACTTC. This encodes CASSHHRDRVPYEQYF.

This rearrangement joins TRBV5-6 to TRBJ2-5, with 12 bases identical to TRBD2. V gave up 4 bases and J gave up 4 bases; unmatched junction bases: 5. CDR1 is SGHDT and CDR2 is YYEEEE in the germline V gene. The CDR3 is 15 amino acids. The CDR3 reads CASSVRLAGVETQYF. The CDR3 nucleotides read TGTGCCAGCAGCGTCCGACTAGCGGGAGTAGAGACCCAGTACTTC.

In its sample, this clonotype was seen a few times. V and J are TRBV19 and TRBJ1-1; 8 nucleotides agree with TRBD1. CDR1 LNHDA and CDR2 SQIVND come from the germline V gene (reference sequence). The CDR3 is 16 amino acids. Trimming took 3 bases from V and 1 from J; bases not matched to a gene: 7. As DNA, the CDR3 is TGTGCCAGTAGTATTCTCGGTGGACAGGGGAACACTGAAGCTTTCTTT. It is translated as CASSILGGQGNTEAFF.

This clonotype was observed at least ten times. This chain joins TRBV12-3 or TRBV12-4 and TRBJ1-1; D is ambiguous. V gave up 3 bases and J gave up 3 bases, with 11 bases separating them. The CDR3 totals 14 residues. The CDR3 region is CASSLILRDTEAFF. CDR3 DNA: TGTGCCAGCAGTTTGATCCTAAGGGACACTGAAGCTTTCTTT.

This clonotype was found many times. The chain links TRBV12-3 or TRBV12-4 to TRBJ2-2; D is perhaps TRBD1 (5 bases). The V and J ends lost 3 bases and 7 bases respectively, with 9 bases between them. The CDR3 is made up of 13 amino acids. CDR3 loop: CASSFRGVGELFF. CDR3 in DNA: TGTGCCAGCAGTTTTAGGGGCGTCGGGGAGCTGTTTTTT.